This T cell receptor (beta chain) was found in a study of cytomegalovirus exposure and HLA in healthy donors. Study-level information: Per a later analysis, the 666 first-cohort and 110 or so validation repertoires shared one platform. Points from the study as a whole: There were a few CMV-associated chains whose specificity for CMV antigens was confirmed in vitro. Using the classifier, cytomegalovirus status was reportedly diagnosed with high specificity and sensitivity.

In regard to this clone: Antigen: not known.

V lost 9 bases to trimming and J lost 3 bases; unmatched junction nucleotides: 11. The CDR3 consists of 14 residues. The germline V gene encodes CDR1 SNHLY and CDR2 FYNNEI. TCRdb keeps only in-frame clones here, not all; method: immunoSEQ multiplex PCR. This sample has about 83,000 clones, with about 95% found just once. This clonotype originated in a woman younger than 30 in good health and CMV-seronegative. V gene TRBV2 combines with J gene TRBJ2-7; 7 bases line up with TRBD1. Sequencing was performed on PBMCs. CDR3 coding DNA: TGTGCCAGACATCCGCCGGGACAGCTCTACGAGCAGTACTTC. It yields the protein CARHPPGQLYEQYF.